Sequencing of this TCR beta chain was carried out in a study of T-cell memory formation after mild COVID-19. Study summary: TCR clusters mostly belonged to single donors. Study results and limitations: Cross-reactive memory appears to have joined, as suggested by some responding clones showing up in pre-infection memory. Whether day 37 second-wave clones are SARS-CoV-2-specific was not confirmed.

The CDR3 extends over 17 amino acids. CDR1 is SGHRS, CDR2 YFSETQ, per germline. V gave up 0 bases and J gave up 10 bases; unmatched junction bases: 16. This clonotype turned up a few times. Its antigen is not identified. TCRdb recomputed calls from the 5' RACE reads with MiXCR, one row per CDR3 protein. The sample consists of about 620,000 distinct CDR3 sequences, 18% of them appearing once. The sequence was collected from an adult woman who had mild COVID-19 (a few samples of this study predate the infection). Cell type and time point are not known. The sample consisted of PBMCs or a T cell subset sorted from them (not recorded which). The J gene is TRBJ1-1, the V gene TRBV5-1; TRBD1 aligns across 9 bases. CDR3 in amino acids: CASSLGVPGQGVPGAFF. The CDR3 bases are TGCGCCAGCAGCTTGGGGGTTCCGGGACAGGGAGTTCCTGGAGCTTTCTTT. Full variable domain (rest looked up from reference TRBV5-1 and TRBJ1-1): KAGVTQTPRYLIKTRGQQVTLSCSPISGHRSVSWYQQTPGQGLQFLFEYFSETQRNKGNFPGRFSGRQFSNSRSEMNVSTLELGDSALYLCASSLGVPGQGVPGAFFGQGTRLTVV.